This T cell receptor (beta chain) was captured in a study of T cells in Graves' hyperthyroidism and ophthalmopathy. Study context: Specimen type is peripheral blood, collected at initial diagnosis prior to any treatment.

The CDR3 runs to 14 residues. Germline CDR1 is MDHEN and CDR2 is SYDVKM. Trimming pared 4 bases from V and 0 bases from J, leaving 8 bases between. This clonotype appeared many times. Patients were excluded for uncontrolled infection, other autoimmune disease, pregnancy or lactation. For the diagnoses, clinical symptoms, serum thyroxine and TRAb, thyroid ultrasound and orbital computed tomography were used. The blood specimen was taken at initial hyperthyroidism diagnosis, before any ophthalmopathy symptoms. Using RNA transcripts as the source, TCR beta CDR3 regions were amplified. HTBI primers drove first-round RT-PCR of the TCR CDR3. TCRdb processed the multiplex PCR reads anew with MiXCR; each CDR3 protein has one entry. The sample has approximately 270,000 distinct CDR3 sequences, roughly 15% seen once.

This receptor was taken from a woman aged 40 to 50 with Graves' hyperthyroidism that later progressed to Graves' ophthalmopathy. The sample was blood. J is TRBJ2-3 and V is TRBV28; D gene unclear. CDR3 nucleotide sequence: TGTGCCAGCAGTTCGGGCCTAAGCACAGATACGCAGTATTTT. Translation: CASSSGLSTDTQYF.